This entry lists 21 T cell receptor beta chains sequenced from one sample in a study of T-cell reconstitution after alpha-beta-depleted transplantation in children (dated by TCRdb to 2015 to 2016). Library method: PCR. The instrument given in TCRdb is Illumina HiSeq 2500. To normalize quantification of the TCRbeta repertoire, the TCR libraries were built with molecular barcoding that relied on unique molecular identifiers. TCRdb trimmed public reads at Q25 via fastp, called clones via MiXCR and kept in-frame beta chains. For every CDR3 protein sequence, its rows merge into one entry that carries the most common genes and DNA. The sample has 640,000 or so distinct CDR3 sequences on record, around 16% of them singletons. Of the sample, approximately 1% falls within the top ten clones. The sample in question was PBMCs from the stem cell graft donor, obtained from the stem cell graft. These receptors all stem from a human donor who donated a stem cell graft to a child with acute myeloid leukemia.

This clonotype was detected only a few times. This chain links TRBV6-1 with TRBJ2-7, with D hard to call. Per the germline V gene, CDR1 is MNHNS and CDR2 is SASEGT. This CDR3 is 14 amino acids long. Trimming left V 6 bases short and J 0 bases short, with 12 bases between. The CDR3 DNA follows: TGTGCCAGCAGCGCGTCCGTCAGCTCCTACGAGCAGTACTTC. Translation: CASSASVSSYEQYF.

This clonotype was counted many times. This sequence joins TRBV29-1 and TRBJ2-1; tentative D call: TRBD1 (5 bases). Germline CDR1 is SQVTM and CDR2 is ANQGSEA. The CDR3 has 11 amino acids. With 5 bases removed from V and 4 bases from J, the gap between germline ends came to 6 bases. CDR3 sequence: CSVRQYNEQFF. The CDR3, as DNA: TGCAGCGTTCGACAGTACAATGAGCAGTTCTTC.

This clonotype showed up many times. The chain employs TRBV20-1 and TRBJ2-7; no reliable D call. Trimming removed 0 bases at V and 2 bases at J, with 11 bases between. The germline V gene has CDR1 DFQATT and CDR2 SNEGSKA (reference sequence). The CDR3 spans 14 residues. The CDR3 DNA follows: TGCAGTGCTAGAGATAGGCGCTACCCCTACGAGCAGTACTTC. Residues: CSARDRRYPYEQYF.

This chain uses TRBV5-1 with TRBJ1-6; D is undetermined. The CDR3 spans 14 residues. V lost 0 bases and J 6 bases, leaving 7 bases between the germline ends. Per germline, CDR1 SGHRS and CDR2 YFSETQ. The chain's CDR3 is CASSLGEFNSPLHF. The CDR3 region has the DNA TGCGCCAGCAGCTTGGGGGAATTTAATTCACCCCTCCACTTT.

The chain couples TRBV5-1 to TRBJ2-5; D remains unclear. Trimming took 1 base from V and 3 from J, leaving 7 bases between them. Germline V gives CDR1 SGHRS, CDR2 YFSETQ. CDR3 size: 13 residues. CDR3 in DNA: TGCGCCAGCAGCTTGACCCCAGAAGAGACCCAGTACTTC. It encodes CASSLTPEETQYF.

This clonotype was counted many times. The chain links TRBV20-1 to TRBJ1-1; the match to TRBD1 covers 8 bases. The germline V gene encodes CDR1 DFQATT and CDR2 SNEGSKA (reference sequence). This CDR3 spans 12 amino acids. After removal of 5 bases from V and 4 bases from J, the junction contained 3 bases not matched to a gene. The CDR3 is CSAYQGATEAFF. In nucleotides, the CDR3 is TGCAGTGCTTATCAGGGGGCCACTGAAGCTTTCTTT.

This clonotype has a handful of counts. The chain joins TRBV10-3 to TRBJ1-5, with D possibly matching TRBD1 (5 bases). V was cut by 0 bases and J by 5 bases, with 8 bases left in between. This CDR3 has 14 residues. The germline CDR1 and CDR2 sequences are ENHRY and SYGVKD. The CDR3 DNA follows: TGTGCCATCAGTGAGTCAAGGGGTCATCAGCCCCAGCATTTT. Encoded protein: CAISESRGHQPQHF.

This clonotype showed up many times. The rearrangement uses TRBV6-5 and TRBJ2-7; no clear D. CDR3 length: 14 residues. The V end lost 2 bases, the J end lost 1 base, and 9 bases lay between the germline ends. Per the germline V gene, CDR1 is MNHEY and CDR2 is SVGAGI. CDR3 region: CASSYPRASYEQYF. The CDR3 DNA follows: TGTGCCAGCAGTTACCCAAGGGCATCCTACGAGCAGTACTTC.

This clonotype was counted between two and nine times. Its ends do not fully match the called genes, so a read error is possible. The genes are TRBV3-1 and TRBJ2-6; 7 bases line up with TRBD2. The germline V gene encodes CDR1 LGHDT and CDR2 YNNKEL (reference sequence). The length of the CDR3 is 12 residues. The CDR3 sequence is CASSQDYGGRSF. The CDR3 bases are TGTGCCAGCAGCCAGGACTACGGGGGGAGGTCTTTC.

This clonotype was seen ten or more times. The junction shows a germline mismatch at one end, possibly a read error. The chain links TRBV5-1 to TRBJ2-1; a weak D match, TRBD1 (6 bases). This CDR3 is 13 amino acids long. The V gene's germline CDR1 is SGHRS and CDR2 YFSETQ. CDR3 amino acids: CASSRTGNNEQFF. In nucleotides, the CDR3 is TGTGCCAGCAGTCGTACAGGGAACAATGAGCAGTTCTTC.

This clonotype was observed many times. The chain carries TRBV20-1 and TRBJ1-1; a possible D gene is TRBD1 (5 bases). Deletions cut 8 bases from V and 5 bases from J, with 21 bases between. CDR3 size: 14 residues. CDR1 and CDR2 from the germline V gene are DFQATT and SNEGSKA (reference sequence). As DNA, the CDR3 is TGCAGTCTTAGGGACGGCCCAACGGGAACTGAAGCTTTCTTT. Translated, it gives CSLRDGPTGTEAFF.

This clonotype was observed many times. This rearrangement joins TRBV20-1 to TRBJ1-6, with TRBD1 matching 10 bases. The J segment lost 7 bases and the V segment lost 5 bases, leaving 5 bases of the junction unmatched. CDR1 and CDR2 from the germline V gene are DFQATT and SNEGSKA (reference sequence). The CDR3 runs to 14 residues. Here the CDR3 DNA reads TGCAGTGCTGCCCGGGACAGGGGAAATTCACCCCTCCACTTT. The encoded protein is CSAARDRGNSPLHF.

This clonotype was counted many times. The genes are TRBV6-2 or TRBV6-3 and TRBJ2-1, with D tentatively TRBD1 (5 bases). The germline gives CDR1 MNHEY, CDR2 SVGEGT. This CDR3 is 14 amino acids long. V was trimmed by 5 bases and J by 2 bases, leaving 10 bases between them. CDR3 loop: CASSGQGPYNEQFF. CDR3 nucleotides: TGTGCCAGCAGTGGCCAGGGCCCCTACAATGAGCAGTTCTTC.

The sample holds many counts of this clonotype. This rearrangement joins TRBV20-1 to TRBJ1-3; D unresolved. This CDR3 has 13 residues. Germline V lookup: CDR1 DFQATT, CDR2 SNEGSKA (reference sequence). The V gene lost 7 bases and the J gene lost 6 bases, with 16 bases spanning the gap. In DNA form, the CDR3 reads TGCAGTGTCTCTCGGCAGTATAAAAACACCATATATTTT. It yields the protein CSVSRQYKNTIYF.

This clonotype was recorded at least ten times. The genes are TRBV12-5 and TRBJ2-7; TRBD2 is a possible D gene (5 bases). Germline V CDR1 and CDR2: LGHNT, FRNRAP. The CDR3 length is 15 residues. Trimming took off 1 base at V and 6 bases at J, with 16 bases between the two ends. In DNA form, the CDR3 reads TGTGCTAGTGGTTTGGCTTTGGGGAGTAGGAGCGAGCAGTACGTC. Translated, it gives CASGLALGSRSEQYV.

Written as DNA, the CDR3 is TGTGCCATCAGTGAGATCGGACAGGGGACCTACAATGAGCAGTTCTTC. This encodes CAISEIGQGTYNEQFF. The gene calls are TRBV10-3 and TRBJ2-1, with TRBD1 matching over 9 bases. The CDR3 length is 16 residues. Looked up from germline, CDR1 is ENHRY and CDR2 is SYGVKD. Trimming cost V 2 bases and J 2 bases; bases outside gene matches: 4.

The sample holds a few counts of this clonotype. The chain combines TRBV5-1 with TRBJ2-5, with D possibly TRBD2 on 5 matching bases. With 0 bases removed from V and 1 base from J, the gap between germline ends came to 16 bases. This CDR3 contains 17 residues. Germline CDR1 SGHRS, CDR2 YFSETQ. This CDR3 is CASSLGLTVRGQETQYF. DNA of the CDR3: TGCGCCAGCAGCTTGGGGTTAACTGTCCGGGGCCAAGAGACCCAGTACTTC.

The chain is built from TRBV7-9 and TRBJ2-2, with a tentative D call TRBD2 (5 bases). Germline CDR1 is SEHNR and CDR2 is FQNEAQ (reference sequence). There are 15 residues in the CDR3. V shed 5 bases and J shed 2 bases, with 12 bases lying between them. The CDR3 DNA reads TGTGCCAGCAGCCCTGAGGGCAGTAACACCGGGGAGCTGTTTTTT. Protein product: CASSPEGSNTGELFF.

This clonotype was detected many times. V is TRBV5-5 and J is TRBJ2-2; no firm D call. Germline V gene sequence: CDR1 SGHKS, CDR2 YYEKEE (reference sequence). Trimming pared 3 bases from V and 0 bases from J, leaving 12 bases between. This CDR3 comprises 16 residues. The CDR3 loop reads CASSSPSGANTGELFF. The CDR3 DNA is TGTGCCAGCAGCTCCCCGTCCGGCGCGAACACCGGGGAGCTGTTTTTT.

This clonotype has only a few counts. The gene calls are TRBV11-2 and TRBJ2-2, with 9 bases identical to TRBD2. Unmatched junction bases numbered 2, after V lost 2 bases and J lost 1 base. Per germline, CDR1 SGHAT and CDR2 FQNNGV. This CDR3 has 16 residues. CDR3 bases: TGTGCCAGCAGCTTACTTAGCGGGGGGAACACCGGGGAGCTGTTTTTT. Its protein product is CASSLLSGGNTGELFF. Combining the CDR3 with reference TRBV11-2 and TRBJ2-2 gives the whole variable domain EAGVAQSPRYKIIEKRQSVAFWCNPISGHATLYWYQQILGQGPKLLIQFQNNGVVDDSQLPKDRFSAERLKGVDSTLKIQPAKLEDSAVYLCASSLLSGGNTGELFFGEGSRLTVL.

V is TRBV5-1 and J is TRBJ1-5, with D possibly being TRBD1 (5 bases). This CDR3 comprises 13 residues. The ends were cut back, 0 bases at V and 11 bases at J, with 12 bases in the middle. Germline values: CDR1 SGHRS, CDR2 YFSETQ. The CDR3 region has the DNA TGCGCCAGCAGCTTGGGAGGGACCTCAGCCCAGCATTTT. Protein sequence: CASSLGGTSAQHF.